This record covers a single T cell receptor (beta chain). Its binding antigen is unknown. There are no base qualities to consult, and no much larger clone falls within one base. The sequencer was an Illumina HiSeq 1500. Using fastp trimming at Q25 and MiXCR clonotype assembly, TCRdb reanalyzed the public sequencing data and kept in-frame beta chains. Each CDR3 protein gets just one entry, which takes the most common genes and DNA from the rows behind it. The sample has roughly 640,000 distinct CDR3 sequences on record, 20% to 25% of them singletons. Approximately 8.2% of the sample goes to the ten largest clones. The source of the sample is a study of T cell repertoires in cytomegalovirus infection (dated by TCRdb to between 2019 and 2020). Regarding the research as a whole: Donor HLA type was relevant to the analysis, because carriage of CMV infection together with the matching HLA type was indicated by public TCR beta signatures. What the work shows at the level of the full study, not this receptor alone: The ex vivo response was dominated by HLA-C-restricted CMV-specific TCR beta clonotypes, which also provided the single most frequent clonotype in two of eight donors. In both this cohort and an independent cohort of several hundred donors, the cumulative frequency of public TCR beta family members distinguished carriers of CMV infection plus the relevant HLA type.

Inclusive of the bounding cysteine and phenylalanine, the CDR3 is 15 residues long. CDR3 DNA is the only sequence kept; it has 45 bases, read in frame from the first base. V lost 1 base and J lost 6 bases; the stretch between them is 16 bases long. The germline V gene supplies CDR1 SGHDN and CDR2 FVKESK. The chain is made from TRBV14 and TRBJ2-7; the D match is possibly TRBD1 or TRBD2, with 6 bases aligned in each. The clonotype was recovered from a human donor in good health (CMV status not recorded). Some clones in this sample may be carry-over from other donors' samples. Sequencing used CD8+ T cells from PBMCs. CDR3 region: CASSQGMGGSTEQYF. The DNA is TGTGCCAGCAGCCAAGGAATGGGGGGCTCTACCGAGCAGTACTTC.